What follows describes a single TCR beta chain. The data were produced by immunoSEQ multiplex PCR, yet TCRdb's version contains in-frame clones alone and is incomplete. The table shows about 30,000 clones, with approximately 92% occurring only once. This CDR3 is built from 14 residues. Germline loops: CDR1 MNHEY, CDR2 SMNVEV (reference sequence). The V gene end was trimmed by 3 bases and the J gene end by 6 bases; junction bases not matched to a gene: 5. The data stem from a study of multiple sclerosis patients with progressive multifocal leukoencephalopathy. Time point indicated: before natalizumab initiation.

The gene calls are TRBV27 and TRBJ2-7, with 10 bases matching TRBD1. The sequencing input was PBMCs. This TCR came from a man aged 25-45 years with multiple sclerosis. The CDR3 region has the DNA TGTGCCAGCAGTTTGGACAGGGGGTGGCTCGAGCAGTACTTC. Encoded protein: CASSLDRGWLEQYF.